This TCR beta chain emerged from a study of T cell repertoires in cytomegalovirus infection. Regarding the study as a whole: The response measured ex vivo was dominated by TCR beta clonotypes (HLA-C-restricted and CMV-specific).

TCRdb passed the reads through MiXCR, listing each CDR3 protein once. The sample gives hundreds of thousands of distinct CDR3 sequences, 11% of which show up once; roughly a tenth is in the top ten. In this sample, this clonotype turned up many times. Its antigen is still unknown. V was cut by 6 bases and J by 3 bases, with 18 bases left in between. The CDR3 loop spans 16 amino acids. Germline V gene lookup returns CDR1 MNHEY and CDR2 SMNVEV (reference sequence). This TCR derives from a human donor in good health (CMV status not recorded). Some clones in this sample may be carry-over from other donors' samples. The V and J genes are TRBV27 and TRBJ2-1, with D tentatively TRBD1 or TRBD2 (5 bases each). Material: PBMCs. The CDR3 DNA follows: TGTGCCAGCAGCTACCCGACCGGGACGGGCTACAATGAGCAGTTCTTC. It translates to CASSYPTGTGYNEQFF.